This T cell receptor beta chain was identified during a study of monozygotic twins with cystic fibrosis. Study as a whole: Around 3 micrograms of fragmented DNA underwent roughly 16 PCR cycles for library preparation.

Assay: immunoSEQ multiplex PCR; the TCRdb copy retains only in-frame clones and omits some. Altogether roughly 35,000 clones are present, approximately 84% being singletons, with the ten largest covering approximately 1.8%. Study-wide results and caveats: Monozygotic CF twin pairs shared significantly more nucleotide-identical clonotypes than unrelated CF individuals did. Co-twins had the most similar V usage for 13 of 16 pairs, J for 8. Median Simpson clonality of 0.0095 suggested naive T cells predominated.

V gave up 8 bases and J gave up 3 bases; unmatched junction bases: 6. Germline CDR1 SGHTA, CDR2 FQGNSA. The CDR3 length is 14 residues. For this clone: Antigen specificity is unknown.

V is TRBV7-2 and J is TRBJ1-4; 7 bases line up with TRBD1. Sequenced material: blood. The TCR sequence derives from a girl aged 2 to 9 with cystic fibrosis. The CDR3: CASSGGGPNEKLFF. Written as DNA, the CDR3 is TGTGCCAGCTCAGGGGGTGGGCCTAATGAAAAACTGTTTTTT.